This T cell receptor beta chain was sequenced in a study of blood T cell repertoires in COVID-19. Study at large: Samples taken during acute and convalescent COVID-19 were collected in the United States, Italy and Spain.

Some clones are missing from TCRdb's copy, which holds only in-frame ones; the method was immunoSEQ multiplex PCR. The profile shows about 220,000 clones, about 85% of them singletons. The V gene end was trimmed by 3 bases and the J gene end by 9 bases; junction bases not matched to a gene: 6. The CDR3 totals 14 residues. In germline, CDR1 is SGDLS, CDR2 YYNGEE. The clonotype originates from a man aged 45-65 years who had recovered from COVID-19. Sample: peripheral blood. This chain connects TRBV9 to TRBJ2-1; 10 positions match TRBD1. In DNA form, the CDR3 reads TGTGCCAGCAGCGCTGACAGGGGGCGAGGTGAGCAGTTCTTC. This sequence encodes CASSADRGRGEQFF.